A single sample is the source of the 28 T cell receptor beta chains below, sequenced in a study of cytomegalovirus exposure and HLA in healthy donors. The PCR made use of 60 Vbeta and 13 Jbeta primers. Sequencing used immunoSEQ multiplex PCR; TCRdb keeps in-frame clones, though not all of them. This sample has around 150,000 clones; around 80% occur once, and the top ten carry 4% to 5.5%. Sequencing was done on a sample of PBMCs. The receptors stem from a man between 25 and 39 years old in good health.

The rearrangement uses TRBV7-9 and TRBJ2-7; 8 bases fit TRBD1. Germline loops: CDR1 SEHNR, CDR2 FQNEAQ (reference sequence). The CDR3 consists of 13 residues. V lost 4 bases, J lost 6 bases, and 5 bases stayed unmatched. CDR3 DNA: TGTGCCAGCAGCTACTCCGGACAGGGCGAGCAGTACTTC. This translates into CASSYSGQGEQYF.

The chain is built from TRBV19 and TRBJ1-3; 8 bases align to TRBD1. Looked up from germline, CDR1 is LNHDA and CDR2 is SQIVND (reference sequence). Trimming cost V 7 bases and J 3 bases; bases outside gene matches: 8. CDR3 length equals 15 residues. Written as DNA, the CDR3 is TGTGCCAGTACCTTAGACAGGGGATATGGAAACACCATATATTTT. This sequence encodes CASTLDRGYGNTIYF.

The genes are TRBV6-6 and TRBJ2-7, with 10 bases aligning to TRBD1. Trimming cost V 6 bases and J 5 bases; bases outside gene matches: 7. Germline V gene sequence: CDR1 MNHNY, CDR2 SVGAGI (reference sequence). CDR3 length equals 14 residues. CDR3 sequence: CASSTRDRGHEQYF. The CDR3 nucleotides read TGTGCCAGCAGCACCCGGGACAGGGGCCACGAGCAGTACTTC.

This chain joins TRBV5-1 and TRBJ2-5; 8 bases are a match to TRBD1. The J segment lost 2 bases and the V segment lost 2 bases, leaving 8 bases of the junction unmatched. This CDR3 region has 16 residues. CDR1 SGHRS and CDR2 YFSETQ come from the germline V gene. In DNA form, the CDR3 reads TGCGCCAGCAGCTTCGGGGACAGGACGGATCAAGAGACCCAGTACTTC. Residues: CASSFGDRTDQETQYF.

This clone was recorded once. The V and J genes are TRBV6-5 and TRBJ1-1, with a weak D call TRBD1 (6 bases). Germline V CDR1 and CDR2: MNHEY, SVGAGI. The CDR3 has 15 amino acids. V was shortened by 4 bases and J by 0 bases, with 12 bases between the two germline ends. In DNA form, the CDR3 reads TGTGCCAGCAGTTGGGAACAGGGACTGAACACTGAAGCTTTCTTT. This codes for CASSWEQGLNTEAFF.

The J gene is TRBJ1-2, the V gene TRBV12-5, with 11 bases lining up with TRBD1. The CDR3 length is 11 residues. The ends lost 9 bases at V and 7 bases at J; junction bases unmatched: 1. Germline CDR1 reads LGHNT; CDR2 reads FRNRAP. The CDR3, as DNA: TGTGCTAGCGGGACAGGGGGTGGCTACACCTTC. Translating it yields CASGTGGGYTF.

The chain joins TRBV6-6 to TRBJ2-5; TRBD2 might be the D (6 bases). With the DNA end fitting TRBJ2-7 better, the J assignment may be wrong. CDR1 is MNHNY, CDR2 SVGAGI, per germline (reference sequence). The CDR3 has 14 residues. The CDR3 loop is CASTNGGTLYEQYF. The CDR3 DNA follows: TGTGCCAGCACCAACGGGGGTACTCTCTACGAGCAGTACTTC.

The V gene is TRBV30, the J gene TRBJ1-6; a weak D match, TRBD1 (6 bases). The CDR3 sequence is 14 residues long. Germline CDR1 and CDR2: GTSNPN and SVGIG (reference sequence). V gave up 5 bases and J gave up 8 bases, with 16 bases separating them. The CDR3 sequence: CAWGSGQRDSPLHF. Written as DNA, the CDR3 is TGTGCCTGGGGATCCGGACAGAGGGATTCACCCCTCCACTTT.

This clone was observed a single time. This rearrangement joins TRBV27 to TRBJ2-7, with 7 nucleotides matching TRBD1. With 5 bases clipped from V and 3 bases from J, the junction kept 10 bases outside the gene matches. The V gene's germline CDR1 is MNHEY and CDR2 SMNVEV (reference sequence). This CDR3 has 15 amino acids. CDR3 nucleotide sequence: TGTGCCAGCAGTGCACTTACAGGGGTGGGCTACGAGCAGTACTTC. Its translation is CASSALTGVGYEQYF.

V is TRBV5-1 and J is TRBJ1-1; TRBD1 matches 7 bases. Germline loops: CDR1 SGHRS, CDR2 YFSETQ. V was clipped by 7 bases and J by 3 bases; unmatched bases: 15. This CDR3 comprises 16 residues. CDR3: CASGLTGTVLDTEAFF. Written as DNA, the CDR3 is TGCGCCAGCGGACTTACCGGGACAGTCTTGGACACTGAAGCTTTCTTT.

The chain links TRBV5-8 to TRBJ2-1; D may be TRBD1 (7 bases). V was clipped by 4 bases and J by 15 bases, with 17 bases between them. There are 12 residues in the CDR3. CDR1 and CDR2 (germline): SGHTS, YDEGEE. CDR3 in DNA: TGTGCCAGCAGCAAAACGACAGGGACTGGGTTCTTC. Its protein product is CASSKTTGTGFF.

There are a few counts of this clone. The chain joins TRBV19 to TRBJ1-5, with D unresolved. Trimming removed 6 bases from V and 4 bases from J, with 22 bases in between. Germline V gene data show CDR1 as LNHDA and CDR2 as SQIVND (reference sequence). The CDR3 is 17 residues long. CDR3 in DNA: TGTGCCAGTAGGGGTGGTAAAGAGGGAATCAGGAATCAGCCCCAGCATTTT. Translated: CASRGGKEGIRNQPQHF.

The CDR3 bases are TGCGCCCCCAGGAGAGCGGGCCCTCGAGTGGAGACCCAGTACTTC. Its protein is CAPRRAGPRVETQYF. V gene TRBV10-1 combines with J gene TRBJ2-5, with a weak D call TRBD2 (6 bases). This CDR3 is built from 15 residues. Germline values: CDR1 WNHNN, CDR2 SYGVQD (reference sequence). The germline V and J ends were trimmed by 11 bases and 5 bases, with 24 bases remaining between them.

This clone was observed a handful of times. The chain carries TRBV29-1 and TRBJ2-7, with 7 bases that match TRBD2. Germline V gene lookup returns CDR1 SQVTM and CDR2 ANQGSEA. V was pared by 5 bases and J by 4 bases, with 8 bases of the junction left unmatched. CDR3 size: 13 residues. The CDR3 region is CSVTQRDGYEQYF. CDR3 nucleotides: TGCAGCGTTACCCAGCGGGACGGGTACGAGCAGTACTTC.

The chain recombines TRBV7-2 with TRBJ2-1; possible D gene TRBD1, 6 bases. The length of the CDR3 is 16 residues. Between the trimmed V and J ends, which lost 5 bases and 1 base, there was a span of 15 bases. Germline V gene sequence: CDR1 SGHTA, CDR2 FQGNSA. The CDR3 sequence: CASSPPTGASYNEQFF. The CDR3 coding sequence is TGTGCCAGCAGCCCCCCGACAGGAGCATCCTACAATGAGCAGTTCTTC.

This rearrangement joins TRBV18 to TRBJ1-5, with TRBD1 matching 8 bases. CDR3 length: 15 residues. Trimming took 4 bases from V and 4 from J; bases not matched to a gene: 6. The germline gives CDR1 KGHSH, CDR2 LQKENI. This chain's CDR3 is CASSLGGQDNQPQHF. DNA of the CDR3: TGTGCCAGCTCACTCGGGGGACAGGATAATCAGCCCCAGCATTTT.

The gene calls are TRBV7-2 and TRBJ2-5, with D perhaps matching TRBD1 (7 bases). The better agreement between TRBJ2-7 and the DNA end casts doubt on the J call. Germline loops: CDR1 SGHTA, CDR2 FQGNSA. The CDR3 covers 13 residues. CDR3 in amino acids: CASRPGGNYEQYF. The CDR3 region has the DNA TGTGCCAGCAGACCAGGGGGGAACTACGAGCAGTACTTC.

The chain carries TRBV18 and TRBJ2-5; 8 bases match TRBD2. The CDR3 runs 14 residues. Germline V gives CDR1 KGHSH, CDR2 LQKENI. V lost 8 bases to trimming and J lost 4 bases; unmatched junction nucleotides: 9. The CDR3: CASQPGGAGETQYF. DNA of the CDR3: TGTGCCAGCCAACCGGGAGGGGCGGGAGAGACCCAGTACTTC.

This chain joins TRBV21-1 and TRBJ2-5; the table's D gene call, TRBD2, was not cross checked with the DNA. TRBV21-1 is shown as a pseudogene. CDR3 length: 9 amino acids. The CDR3 loop is CATGETQYF. DNA for the CDR3: TGTGCCACCGGGGAGACCCAGTACTTC.

The chain recombines TRBV13 with TRBJ2-7, with 9 bases fitting TRBD1. Trimming cost V 5 bases and J 4 bases; bases outside gene matches: 6. CDR3 length: 14 residues. Germline CDR1 reads PRHDT; CDR2 reads FYEKMQ (reference sequence). DNA for the CDR3: TGTGCCAGCAGCATGACAGGGGGTGGGTACGAGCAGTACTTC. Its translation is CASSMTGGGYEQYF.

V and J are TRBV6-6 and TRBJ1-5; 7 bases map to TRBD1. Germline CDR1 reads MNHNY; CDR2 reads SVGAGI (reference sequence). The ends lost 8 bases at V and 6 bases at J; junction bases unmatched: 13. This CDR3 comprises 15 residues. CDR3 bases: TGTGCCAGCTCCTCAGGGGGGCAGGGCCGTCAGCCCCAGCATTTT. Translating gives CASSSGGQGRQPQHF.

This chain joins TRBV2 and TRBJ1-2; TRBD1 agrees at 9 bases. Unmatched junction bases numbered 5, after V lost 5 bases and J lost 4 bases. CDR1 and CDR2 from the germline V gene are SNHLY and FYNNEI. The CDR3 totals 14 residues. DNA for the CDR3: TGTGCCAGCAGTTTGGGACAGGGCCGCTATGGCTACACCTTC. As protein: CASSLGQGRYGYTF.

The DNA for the CDR3 is TGCAGCGCCGTTGCCGGGACTTTCTCCTACGAGCAGTACTTC. This sequence encodes CSAVAGTFSYEQYF. V is TRBV29-1 and J is TRBJ2-7, with D possibly TRBD2 on 6 matching bases. The CDR3 contains 14 residues. Between the trimmed V and J ends, which lost 7 bases and 0 bases, there was a span of 16 bases. Germline lookup yields CDR1 SQVTM and CDR2 ANQGSEA.

This chain links TRBV5-4 with TRBJ2-1; tentative D call: TRBD2 (8 bases). V was clipped by 2 bases and J by 2 bases, with 14 bases between them. Germline V gene lookup returns CDR1 SGHNT and CDR2 YYREEE (reference sequence). The CDR3 totals 16 residues. CDR3 in DNA: TGTGCCAGCAGCTTCGGGGGGGACAGCGCCTACAATGAGCAGTTCTTC. It translates to CASSFGGDSAYNEQFF.

Comments on this clone: A junction boundary mismatches the germline segment, possibly from a read error. This chain uses TRBV7-7 with TRBJ2-2; 7 positions match TRBD1. Germline lookup yields CDR1 SSHAT and CDR2 FNYEAQ (reference sequence). The CDR3 totals 14 residues. The CDR3 DNA reads TGTGCTAGCAGGAGGACAGGGAACACCGGGGAGCTGTTTTTT. Its translation is CASRRTGNTGELFF.

This rearrangement joins TRBV19 to TRBJ1-4; perhaps TRBD1 as D (5 bases). Germline lookup yields CDR1 LNHDA and CDR2 SQIVND (reference sequence). Deletions cut 5 bases from V and 7 bases from J, with 20 bases between. The CDR3 is made up of 16 amino acids. The CDR3 DNA reads TGTGCCAGTAGTGGTGCGTCAGGGTTTAGTAGTGAAAAACTGTTTTTT. Protein product: CASSGASGFSSEKLFF.

CDR3: CASSLDRTNEKLFF. In DNA, the CDR3 is TGCGCCAGCAGCTTGGACAGGACTAATGAAAAACTGTTTTTT. The chain uses TRBV5-1 and TRBJ1-4; D might be TRBD1 (5 bases). Trimming removed 0 bases at V and 2 bases at J, with 5 bases between. Per the germline V gene, CDR1 is SGHRS and CDR2 is YFSETQ. CDR3 length: 14 residues. Filled out from reference TRBV5-1 and TRBJ1-4, the complete variable domain reads KAGVTQTPRYLIKTRGQQVTLSCSPISGHRSVSWYQQTPGQGLQFLFEYFSETQRNKGNFPGRFSGRQFSNSRSEMNVSTLELGDSALYLCASSLDRTNEKLFFGSGTQLSVL.

The J gene is TRBJ1-2, the V gene TRBV28; tentative D call: TRBD1 (5 bases). V lost 6 bases to trimming and J lost 0 bases, with 8 bases between them. The CDR3 contains 13 residues. Germline lookup yields CDR1 MDHEN and CDR2 SYDVKM. The CDR3 reads CASRTEANYGYTF. CDR3 in DNA: TGTGCCAGCAGGACAGAGGCTAACTATGGCTACACCTTC.